Shown below are 9 T cell receptor beta chains from a single sample sequenced in a study of read filtering for tumor transcriptome and immune sequencing. From approximately 400 ng of RNA, a library with molecular barcoded alpha/delta and beta/gamma adaptors was made. TCRdb fed the reads into MiXCR, producing one record per CDR3 protein. This sample has approximately 150,000 distinct CDR3 sequences; about 13% occur once, and the top ten carry around 8.3%. What was sequenced was a population of CD138-negative cells sorted from bone marrow. These receptors all stem from a donor at least 40 years old with multiple myeloma.

This clonotype was seen at least ten times. CDR3: CSVDGRGSDTQYF. The CDR3 DNA is TGCAGCGTTGACGGCAGGGGGTCAGATACGCAGTATTTT. V gene TRBV29-1 combines with J gene TRBJ2-3, with 7 nucleotides matching TRBD1. The CDR3 consists of 13 residues. Trimming took 3 bases from V and 4 from J; bases not matched to a gene: 4. Germline V gene data show CDR1 as SQVTM and CDR2 as ANQGSEA.

This clonotype was found many times. This chain uses TRBV13 with TRBJ2-6; 10 bases are a match to TRBD2. Germline V gives CDR1 PRHDT, CDR2 FYEKMQ (reference sequence). The V gene end was trimmed by 0 bases and the J gene end by 3 bases; junction bases not matched to a gene: 2. CDR3 size: 17 residues. This chain's CDR3 is CASSLGLAGDGANVLTF. The CDR3 DNA follows: TGTGCCAGCAGCTTAGGGCTAGCGGGGGATGGGGCCAACGTCCTGACTTTC.

Concerning this clonotype itself: The junction does not match germline at one end; this may be a read error. The V call is TRBV7-3, the J call TRBJ2-1, with 11 bases fitting TRBD2. The CDR3 has 17 residues. Germline V lookup: CDR1 SGHTA, CDR2 FQGTGA. The chain's CDR3 is CVSSLSWGTSGRNEQFF. CDR3 coding DNA: TGTGTCAGCAGCCTGAGCTGGGGGACTAGCGGCCGCAATGAGCAGTTCTTC.

This clonotype showed up many times. The chain couples TRBV2 to TRBJ2-3; 8 bases agree with TRBD2. Per germline, CDR1 SNHLY and CDR2 FYNNEI. The trim removed 3 bases at V and 10 bases at J, leaving 12 bases unmatched. CDR3 length: 15 amino acids. CDR3 sequence: CASSEHRSGSIAQYF. CDR3 in DNA: TGTGCCAGCAGTGAGCATAGGAGCGGGAGTATCGCGCAGTATTTT.

In its sample, this clonotype was seen many times. The chain carries TRBV29-1 and TRBJ2-7, with 16 nucleotides matching TRBD2. Germline assignment: CDR1 SQVTM and CDR2 ANQGSEA. CDR3 length equals 16 residues. The V gene end was trimmed by 5 bases and the J gene end by 2 bases; junction bases not matched to a gene: 6. This chain's CDR3 is CSVTPGLAGGPYEQYF. In nucleotides, the CDR3 is TGCAGCGTTACACCGGGACTAGCGGGAGGGCCCTACGAGCAGTACTTC.

This clonotype was seen only a few times. The chain has TRBV6-5 and TRBJ2-7; 8 bases agree with TRBD1. Looked up from germline, CDR1 is MNHEY and CDR2 is SVGAGI. J lost 2 bases, V lost 2 bases, and 11 bases had no gene match. This CDR3 has 17 residues. Here the CDR3 DNA reads TGTGCCAGCAGTTACGCGTATCCGGGACAGGCAACCTACGAGCAGTACTTC. It encodes CASSYAYPGQATYEQYF.

Of note for this clonotype: At one of its ends the junction is not consistent with the germline gene, which may arise from a read error. This chain uses TRBV5-5 with TRBJ2-1, with D perhaps TRBD1 or TRBD2 (5 bases each). Germline CDR1 is SGHKS and CDR2 is YYEKEE (reference sequence). This CDR3 spans 14 amino acids. The CDR3: CACSLWGVGDEKFF. The CDR3 coding sequence is TGTGCCTGCAGCTTATGGGGCGTGGGGGATGAGAAGTTCTTC.

This chain uses TRBV29-1 with TRBJ1-3; D is undetermined. The V gene's germline CDR1 is SQVTM and CDR2 ANQGSEA. The V and J ends lost 6 bases and 0 bases respectively, with 9 bases between them. The CDR3 covers 13 residues. For the CDR3, the DNA is TGCAGCGTCAGATCTAACTCTGGAAACACCATATATTTT. Translated, it gives CSVRSNSGNTIYF. The full variable domain, its missing parts supplied by reference TRBV29-1 and TRBJ1-3, is SAVISQKPSRDICQRGTSLTIQCQVDSQVTMMFWYRQQPGQSLTLIATANQGSEATYESGFVIDKFPISRPNLTFSTLTVSNMSPEDSSIYLCSVRSNSGNTIYFGEGSWLTVV.

This clonotype was detected many times. This CDR3 is CSVAGTTSSYNEQFF. CDR3 nucleotide sequence: TGCAGCGTGGCCGGGACAACGAGCTCCTACAATGAGCAGTTCTTC. V gene TRBV29-1 combines with J gene TRBJ2-1; D is perhaps TRBD1 (6 bases). This CDR3 is built from 15 residues. CDR1 is SQVTM, CDR2 ANQGSEA, per germline. Trimming took 6 bases from V and 0 from J, leaving 15 bases between them.